The rows below give T cell receptor beta chains drawn from one sample of a study of cytotoxic CD8 clonotypes in ibrutinib-treated CLL. Libraries were prepared by immunoSEQ multiplex PCR; TCRdb keeps only in-frame clonotypes and omits some of them. The sample includes about 89,000 clones, approximately 80% of them seen just once. Here the sequenced sample was PBMCs, taken after 12 months of ibrutinib treatment. Receptors were obtained from a human donor with chronic lymphocytic leukemia. Each CDR3 is given with its conserved first and last residue. D genes are given only for firm matches. Clone size is shown for a subset of rows, as once, few, many or a class of expanded clone.

D: -
V: TRBV5-6
size: -
J: TRBJ2-4
length: 14
CDR3: CAGSLVTGLDIQYF
DNA: TGTGCCGGCAGCTTGGTTACCGGCCTGGACATTCAGTACTTC

D: -
V: TRBV30
size: -
J: TRBJ1-1
length: 14
CDR3: CAWRGDRYYTEAFF
DNA: TGTGCCTGGAGGGGGGACCGATACTACACTGAAGCTTTCTTT

D: -
V: TRBV11-2
size: -
J: TRBJ1-1
length: 14
CDR3: CASSLVGPNTEAFF
DNA: TGTGCCAGCAGCTTAGTGGGTCCGAACACTGAAGCTTTCTTT

D: -
V: TRBV18
size: -
J: TRBJ2-7
length: 15
CDR3: CASSPLAGASYEQYF
DNA: TGTGCCAGCTCACCACTAGCCGGGGCCTCCTACGAGCAGTACTTC

D: -
V: TRBV6-1
size: -
J: TRBJ2-6
length: 13
CDR3: CASGSSGANVLTF
DNA: TGTGCCAGCGGTAGCTCTGGGGCCAACGTCCTGACTTTC

D: TRBD2
V: TRBV5-1
size: -
J: TRBJ2-3
length: 16
CDR3: CASSPVTSGGADTQYF
DNA: TGCGCCAGCAGCCCCGTGACTAGCGGGGGGGCAGATACGCAGTATTTT

D: -
V: TRBV30
size: -
J: TRBJ1-4
length: 16
CDR3: CAWSVSVRKTNEKLFF
DNA: TGTGCCTGGAGTGTATCTGTCAGGAAGACTAATGAAAAACTGTTTTTT

D: TRBD2
V: TRBV2
size: few
J: TRBJ2-1
length: 16
CDR3: CASSEGRLASKNEQFF
DNA: TGTGCCAGCAGTGAAGGGAGACTAGCGTCGAAGAATGAGCAGTTCTTC

D: -
V: TRBV4-3
size: -
J: TRBJ2-3
length: 15
CDR3: CASSQDRTGTDTQYF
DNA: TGCGCCAGCAGCCAAGACCGGACGGGCACAGATACGCAGTATTTT

D: -
V: TRBV6-4
size: -
J: TRBJ2-7
length: 13
CDR3: CASSASVGYEQYF
DNA: TGTGCCAGCAGTGCAAGCGTCGGCTACGAGCAGTACTTC

D: TRBD1
V: TRBV18
size: -
J: TRBJ1-2
length: 14
CDR3: CASSKTGGVYGYTF
DNA: TGTGCCAGCTCAAAAACAGGGGGCGTCTATGGCTACACCTTC

D: -
V: TRBV2
size: -
J: TRBJ1-4
length: 14
CDR3: CASNGGTGGEKLFF
DNA: TGTGCCAGCAATGGCGGGACTGGAGGTGAAAAACTGTTTTTT

D: -
V: TRBV18
size: -
J: TRBJ1-3
length: 17
CDR3: CASSPPPQVYSGNTIYF
DNA: TGTGCCAGCTCACCACCGCCACAGGTTTACTCTGGAAACACCATATATTTT

D: TRBD2
V: TRBV6-5
size: -
J: TRBJ2-3
length: 15
CDR3: CASSYRGGSTDTQYF
DNA: TGTGCCAGCAGTTATCGGGGGGGCAGCACAGATACGCAGTATTTT

D: -
V: TRBV6-5
size: -
J: TRBJ1-2
length: 10
CDR3: CASRDYGYTF
DNA: TGTGCCAGCAGAGACTATGGCTACACCTTC

D: -
V: TRBV6-6
size: -
J: TRBJ2-1
length: 13
CDR3: CASSYSTYNEQFF
DNA: TGTGCCAGCAGTTACTCCACCTACAATGAGCAGTTCTTC

D: TRBD1
V: TRBV5-1
size: -
J: TRBJ1-3
length: 15
CDR3: CASSLGTGKGNTIYF
DNA: TGCGCCAGCAGCTTGGGGACAGGGAAAGGAAACACCATATATTTT

D: -
V: TRBV9
size: -
J: TRBJ1-1
length: 15
CDR3: CASSVEQGGNTEAFF
DNA: TGTGCCAGCAGCGTGGAACAGGGTGGGAACACTGAAGCTTTCTTT

D: -
V: TRBV25-1
size: -
J: TRBJ2-3
length: 16
CDR3: CASSEYEGDGTDTQYF
DNA: TGTGCCAGCAGTGAATATGAAGGGGACGGCACAGATACGCAGTATTTT

D: TRBD2
V: TRBV4-1
size: once
J: TRBJ2-3
length: 21
CDR3: CASSQEYIAGGNSPSTDTQYF
DNA: TGCGCCAGCAGCCAAGAATATATAGCGGGGGGCAACTCCCCTAGCACAGATACGCAGTATTTT

D: TRBD1
V: TRBV27
size: -
J: TRBJ2-7
length: 18
CDR3: CASSFRWRTGQGPYEQYF
DNA: TGTGCCAGCAGTTTCAGATGGAGGACGGGACAGGGCCCCTACGAGCAGTACTTC

D: -
V: TRBV4-1
size: -
J: TRBJ2-3
length: 12
CDR3: CASSRNTDTQYF
DNA: TGCGCCAGCAGCCGAAACACAGATACGCAGTATTTT

D: -
V: TRBV7-2
size: -
J: TRBJ1-1
length: 15
CDR3: CASSLGGTANTEAFF
DNA: TGTGCCAGCAGCTTAGGGGGGACGGCGAACACTGAAGCTTTCTTT

D: TRBD2
V: TRBV2
size: -
J: TRBJ2-3
length: 15
CDR3: CASSAGTRGAGTQYF
DNA: TGTGCCAGCAGTGCCGGGACTAGAGGTGCGGGTACGCAGTATTTT

D: TRBD1
V: TRBV18
size: once
J: TRBJ2-1
length: 16
CDR3: CASSSTGGATRNEQFF
DNA: TGTGCCAGCTCATCGACAGGGGGCGCGACTAGAAATGAGCAGTTCTTC

D: TRBD1
V: TRBV28
size: -
J: TRBJ1-1
length: 15
CDR3: CASSPSQGEFIRAFF
DNA: TGTGCCAGCAGTCCCTCCCAGGGGGAGTTTATCAGAGCTTTCTTT

D: -
V: TRBV10-1
size: -
J: TRBJ1-2
length: 13
CDR3: CASSESQGFGYTF
DNA: TGCGCCAGCAGTGAGTCACAGGGATTCGGCTACACCTTC

D: TRBD1
V: TRBV19
size: -
J: TRBJ2-7
length: 13
CDR3: CASSSRGRFGQYF
DNA: TGTGCCAGTAGTTCAAGGGGGCGTTTCGGGCAGTACTTC

D: -
V: TRBV9
size: -
J: TRBJ1-2
length: 16
CDR3: CASSVAPTGTNYGYTF
DNA: TGTGCCAGCAGCGTAGCTCCTACCGGGACGAACTATGGCTACACCTTC